Sequencing of this T cell receptor beta chain was carried out in a study of T-cell memory formation after mild COVID-19. Whole-study context: There were largely donor-specific TCR clusters. Overall study results and limits: Contracting clones, day 15 to 85, had balanced CD4/CD8, and later expanders favored CD4+. Shrinking CD4+ clones were chiefly CM and EM; CD8+ ones were chiefly EMRA. Pre-infection memory harbored some responding clones, suggesting cross-reactive memory joined.

Each CDR3 protein is one row after TCRdb ran MiXCR on the 5' RACE reads. The sample includes approximately 270,000 distinct CDR3 sequences, 15% to 20% seen only once; the top ten take roughly 25%. The sample holds a few counts of this clonotype. Antigen: not known. This TCR derives from a man between 18 and 29 years old who had mild COVID-19 (a few samples of this study predate the infection). Cell type and time point are not known. The sequenced sample consisted of PBMCs or a T cell subset sorted from them (not recorded which).

The CDR3 sequence: CASSLVGTGGAGETQYF. CDR3 DNA sequence: TGTGCCAGCAGCTTAGTTGGGACAGGGGGCGCCGGAGAGACCCAGTACTTC. V is TRBV7-2 and J is TRBJ2-5; TRBD1 aligns across 12 bases. CDR1 and CDR2 from the germline V gene are SGHTA and FQGNSA. Unmatched junction bases numbered 7, after V lost 1 base and J lost 4 bases. The CDR3 runs to 17 residues.